The rows below give T cell receptor beta chains drawn from one sample of a study of vaccination effects on CD4 cells after COVID-19. Assay used: immunoSEQ multiplex PCR; TCRdb lists only in-frame clones, some missing. The sample consists of approximately 29,000 clones, around 70% of them appearing once. The antigens for these receptors are not known. The sample consisted of CD4+ T cells from PBMCs cultured without peptide, taken after COVID-19 vaccination. The receptors stem from a human donor who received a COVID-19 vaccine. CDR3s include the opening cysteine and the closing phenylalanine or tryptophan. The D gene is left open where the match is weak. Clone size is not always given. Where it is, it says once, few, many or a class for expanded clones.

TRBV6-2/TRBV6-3	few	TRBJ1-2	.	TGTGCCAGCAGTTACCGATCGGGACAAACTAACTATGGCTACACCTTC	CASSYRSGQTNYGYTF
TRBV30	.	TRBJ1-6	.	TGTGCCTGGAGTGTATCTAATTCACCCCTCCACTTT	CAWSVSNSPLHF
TRBV11-3	.	TRBJ1-1	.	TGTGCCAGCAGCTTATACAGGGAGCTTGATGGGAACACTGAAGCTTTCTTT	CASSLYRELDGNTEAFF
TRBV3-1/TRBV3-2	.	TRBJ1-2	TRBD1	TGTGCCAGCAGCCACGGACAGGTTCTTGATGGCTACACCTTC	CASSHGQVLDGYTF
TRBV12-3/TRBV12-4	.	TRBJ1-1	.	TGTGCCAGCAGTTTAGAGAGGTTTGCTTTCTTT	CASSLERFAFF
TRBV7-9	.	TRBJ2-7	TRBD1	TGTGCCAGCAGCCGCCTGGGGGACAGGTCCTACGAGCAGTACTTC	CASSRLGDRSYEQYF
TRBV30	.	TRBJ1-1	TRBD1	TGTGCCTGGAGGACTTCGGACAGGTTGAACACTGAAGCTTTCTTT	CAWRTSDRLNTEAFF
TRBV9	.	TRBJ1-2	TRBD1	TGTGCCAGCAGCGTAGCTACGGGACAGGGTAACTATGGCTACACCTTC	CASSVATGQGNYGYTF
TRBV2	.	TRBJ2-3	.	TGTGCCAGCGGGTGGGGTACAGATACGCAGTATTTT	CASGWGTDTQYF
TRBV24-1	.	TRBJ2-7	TRBD1	TGTGCCACCAGTGATTTCCGGACAGGCGAGCAGTACTTC	CATSDFRTGEQYF
TRBV28	few	TRBJ1-2	TRBD1	TGTGCCAGCAGTAGTGGACAGGGCTATGGCTACACCTTC	CASSSGQGYGYTF
TRBV2	.	TRBJ1-2	TRBD1	TGTGCCAGCAGTGAAAAAAACAGGGGCTATGGCTACACCTTC	CASSEKNRGYGYTF
TRBV6-5	.	TRBJ1-1	.	TGTGCCAGCAGTAGTGGGCCGGCGAACACTGAAGCTTTCTTT	CASSSGPANTEAFF
TRBV7-2	.	TRBJ1-1	.	TGTGCCAGCAGCAAGGCCAGGTTGGGTAAGGTCCGGAACACTGAAGCTTTCTTT	CASSKARLGKVRNTEAFF
TRBV30	.	TRBJ1-1	.	TGTGCCTGGAGTGGGTGGGGGGACTTCACTGAAGCTTTCTTT	CAWSGWGDFTEAFF
TRBV11-3	.	TRBJ1-1	.	TGTGCCAGCAGCCCGGACAGCTCGAACACTGAAGCTTTCTTT	CASSPDSSNTEAFF
TRBV5-1	.	TRBJ1-1	.	TGCGCCAGCAGCTTGGCCAGCTCTAGGGGGGACACTGAAGCTTTCTTT	CASSLASSRGDTEAFF
TRBV9	.	TRBJ1-4	.	TGTGCCAGCAGCGCCGTGGACGGAAAAAATGAAAAACTGTTTTTT	CASSAVDGKNEKLFF
TRBV27	.	TRBJ1-6	.	TGTGCCAGCAGTTCGAGAAATAATTCACCCCTCCACTTT	CASSSRNNSPLHF
TRBV6-6	.	TRBJ2-1	.	TGTGCCAGCAGTTACTCCCCTTCAGGTGAGCAGTTCTTC	CASSYSPSGEQFF
TRBV7-2	.	TRBJ2-1	TRBD1	TGTGCCAGCAGCCCCGGGACAGCCCTCGGCAATGAGCAGTTCTTC	CASSPGTALGNEQFF
TRBV12-3/TRBV12-4	.	TRBJ1-1	.	TGTGCCAGCAGTATACAACCCGGGTACTTGGCTTTCTTT	CASSIQPGYLAFF
TRBV30	.	TRBJ2-2	TRBD2	TGTGCCTGGGCCCTAGCGGGAATTACCGGGGAGCTGTTTTTT	CAWALAGITGELFF
TRBV11-3	.	TRBJ2-1	.	TGTGCCAGCAGCTTAGACAATGAGCAGTTCTTC	CASSLDNEQFF
TRBV4-1	.	TRBJ2-1	TRBD2	TGCGCCAGCAGCCAACAAGATTTCCTAGCGGGGGCCTACAATGAGCAGTTCTTC	CASSQQDFLAGAYNEQFF
TRBV7-3	large	TRBJ2-2	.	TGTGCCAGCAGCTTAGTAGGGGCGGGCACCGGGGAGCTGTTTTTT	CASSLVGAGTGELFF
TRBV28	.	TRBJ1-2	TRBD1	TGTGCCAGCAGTTATTCCGGGACAGGGTACTATGGCTACACCTTC	CASSYSGTGYYGYTF
TRBV2	.	TRBJ1-2	.	TGTGCCAGCAGTGAAGGGGCCACTGCCTGGGGCTACACCTTC	CASSEGATAWGYTF